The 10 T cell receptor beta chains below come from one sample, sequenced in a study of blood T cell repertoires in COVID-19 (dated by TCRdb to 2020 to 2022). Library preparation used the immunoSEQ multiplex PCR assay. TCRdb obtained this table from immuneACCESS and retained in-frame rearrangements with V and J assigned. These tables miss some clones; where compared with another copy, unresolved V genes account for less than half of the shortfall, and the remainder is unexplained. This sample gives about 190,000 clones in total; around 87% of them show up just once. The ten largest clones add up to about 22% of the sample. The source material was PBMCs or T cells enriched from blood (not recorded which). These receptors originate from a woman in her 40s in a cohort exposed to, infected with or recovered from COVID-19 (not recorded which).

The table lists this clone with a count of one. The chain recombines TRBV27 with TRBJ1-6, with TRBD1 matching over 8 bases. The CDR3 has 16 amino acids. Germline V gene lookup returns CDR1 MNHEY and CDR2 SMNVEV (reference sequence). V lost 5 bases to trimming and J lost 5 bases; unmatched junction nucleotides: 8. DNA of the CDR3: TGTGCCAGCAGTAACTTTAAGGGACAGGATAATTCACCCCTCCACTTT. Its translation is CASSNFKGQDNSPLHF.

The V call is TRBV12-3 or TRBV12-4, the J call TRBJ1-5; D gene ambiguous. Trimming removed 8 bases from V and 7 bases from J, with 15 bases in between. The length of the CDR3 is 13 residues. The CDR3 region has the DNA TGTGCCAGCCGTTCTCGGGAAGGGCAGCCCCAGCATTTT. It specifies CASRSREGQPQHF.

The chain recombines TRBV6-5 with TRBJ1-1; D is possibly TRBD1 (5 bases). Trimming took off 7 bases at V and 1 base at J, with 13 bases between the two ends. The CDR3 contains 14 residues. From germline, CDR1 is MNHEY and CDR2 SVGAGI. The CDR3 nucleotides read TGTGCCAGCACCCCGGCGGGGGGGAACACTGAAGCTTTCTTT. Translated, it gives CASTPAGGNTEAFF.

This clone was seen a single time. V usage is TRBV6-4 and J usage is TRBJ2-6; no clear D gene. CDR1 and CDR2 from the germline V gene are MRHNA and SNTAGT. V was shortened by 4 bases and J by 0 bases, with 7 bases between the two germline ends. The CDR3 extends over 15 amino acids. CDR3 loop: CASSAEDSGANVLTF. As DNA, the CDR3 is TGTGCCAGCAGTGCCGAGGACTCTGGGGCCAACGTCCTGACTTTC.

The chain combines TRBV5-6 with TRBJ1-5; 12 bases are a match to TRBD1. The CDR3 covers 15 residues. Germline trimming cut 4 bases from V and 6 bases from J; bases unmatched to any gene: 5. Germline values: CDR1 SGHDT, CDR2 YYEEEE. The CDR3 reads CASSGGTGGGQPQHF. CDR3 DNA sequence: TGTGCCAGCAGCGGGGGGACAGGGGGCGGTCAGCCCCAGCATTTT.

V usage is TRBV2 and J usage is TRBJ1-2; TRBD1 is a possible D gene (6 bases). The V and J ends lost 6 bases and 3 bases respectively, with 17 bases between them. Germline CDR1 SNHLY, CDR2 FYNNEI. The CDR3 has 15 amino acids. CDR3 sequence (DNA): TGTGCCAGCAGAGAAACAGGGAGCGGATACTATGGCTACACCTTC. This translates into CASRETGSGYYGYTF.

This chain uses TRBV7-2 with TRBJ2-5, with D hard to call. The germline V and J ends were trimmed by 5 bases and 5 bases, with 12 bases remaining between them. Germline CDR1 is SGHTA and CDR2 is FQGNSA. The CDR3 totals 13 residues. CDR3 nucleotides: TGTGCCAGCAGCCGCAGTACGCAGGAGACCCAGTACTTC. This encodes CASSRSTQETQYF.

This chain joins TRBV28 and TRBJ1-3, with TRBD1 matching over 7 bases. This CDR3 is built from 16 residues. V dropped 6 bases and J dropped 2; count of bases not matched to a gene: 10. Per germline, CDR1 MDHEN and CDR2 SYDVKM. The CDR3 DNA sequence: TGTGCCAGCAGACGACAGGGATCTCGGGCTGGAAACACCATATATTTT. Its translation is CASRRQGSRAGNTIYF. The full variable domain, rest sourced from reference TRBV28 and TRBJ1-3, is DVKVTQSSRYLVKRTGEKVFLECVQDMDHENMFWYRQDPGLGLRLIYFSYDVKMKEKGDIPEGYSVSREKKERFSLILESASTNQTSMYLCASRRQGSRAGNTIYFGEGSWLTVV.

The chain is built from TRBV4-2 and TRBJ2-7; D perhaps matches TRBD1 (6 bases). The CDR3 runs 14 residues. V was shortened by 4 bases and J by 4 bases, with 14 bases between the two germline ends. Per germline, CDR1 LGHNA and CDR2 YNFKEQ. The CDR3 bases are TGTGCCAGCAGCCCAAGGGTAGGGGGTTACGAGCAGTACTTC. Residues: CASSPRVGGYEQYF.

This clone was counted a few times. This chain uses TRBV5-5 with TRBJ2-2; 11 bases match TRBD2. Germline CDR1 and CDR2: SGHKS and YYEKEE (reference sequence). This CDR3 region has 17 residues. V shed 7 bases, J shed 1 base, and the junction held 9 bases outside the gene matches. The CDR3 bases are TGTGCCAGCGTCCCGGGACTAGCGGTCCTGAACACCGGGGAGCTGTTTTTT. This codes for CASVPGLAVLNTGELFF. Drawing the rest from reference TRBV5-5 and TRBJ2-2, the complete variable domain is DAGVTQSPTHLIKTRGQQVTLRCSPISGHKSVSWYQQVLGQGPQFIFQYYEKEERGRGNFPDRFSARQFPNYSSELNVNALLLGDSALYLCASVPGLAVLNTGELFFGEGSRLTVL.